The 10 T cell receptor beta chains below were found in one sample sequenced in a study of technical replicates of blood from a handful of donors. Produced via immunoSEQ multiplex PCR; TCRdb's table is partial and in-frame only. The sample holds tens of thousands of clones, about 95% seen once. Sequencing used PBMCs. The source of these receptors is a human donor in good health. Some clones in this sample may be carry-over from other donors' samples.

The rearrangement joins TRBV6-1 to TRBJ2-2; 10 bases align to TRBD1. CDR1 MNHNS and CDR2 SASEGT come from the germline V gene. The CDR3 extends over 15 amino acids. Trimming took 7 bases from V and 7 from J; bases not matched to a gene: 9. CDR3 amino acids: CASNPDRGQSGELFF. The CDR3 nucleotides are TGTGCCAGCAATCCCGACAGGGGGCAAAGCGGGGAGCTGTTTTTT.

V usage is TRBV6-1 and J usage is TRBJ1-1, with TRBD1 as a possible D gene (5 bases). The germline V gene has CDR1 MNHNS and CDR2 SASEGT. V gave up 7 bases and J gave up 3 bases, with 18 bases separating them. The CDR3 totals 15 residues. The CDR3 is CASTFRAGSDTEAFF. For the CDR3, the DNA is TGTGCCAGCACCTTCAGGGCAGGGTCGGACACTGAAGCTTTCTTT.

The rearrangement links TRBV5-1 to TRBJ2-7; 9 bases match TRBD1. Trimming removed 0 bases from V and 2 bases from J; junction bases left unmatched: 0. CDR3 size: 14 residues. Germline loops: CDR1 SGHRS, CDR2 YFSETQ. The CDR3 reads CASSLGTGAYEQYF. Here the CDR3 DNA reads TGCGCCAGCAGCTTGGGGACAGGGGCCTACGAGCAGTACTTC.

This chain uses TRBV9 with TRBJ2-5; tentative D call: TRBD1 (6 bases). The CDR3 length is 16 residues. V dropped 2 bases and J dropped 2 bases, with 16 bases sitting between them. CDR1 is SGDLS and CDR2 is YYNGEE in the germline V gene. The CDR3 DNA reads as TGTGCCAGCAGCGTTGCCGTCATGACAGGACAAGAGACCCAGTACTTC. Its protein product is CASSVAVMTGQETQYF. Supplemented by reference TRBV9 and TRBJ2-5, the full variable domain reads DSGVTQTPKHLITATGQRVTLRCSPRSGDLSVYWYQQSLDQGLQFLIQYYNGEERAKGNILERFSAQQFPDLHSELNLSSLELGDSALYFCASSVAVMTGQETQYFGPGTRLLVL.

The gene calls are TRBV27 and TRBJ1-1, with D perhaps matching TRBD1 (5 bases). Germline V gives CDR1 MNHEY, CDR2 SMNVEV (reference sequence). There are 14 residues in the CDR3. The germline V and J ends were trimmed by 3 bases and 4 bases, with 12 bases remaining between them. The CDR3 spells CASSFAGVGTEAFF. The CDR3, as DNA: TGTGCCAGCAGTTTTGCGGGGGTGGGCACTGAAGCTTTCTTT.

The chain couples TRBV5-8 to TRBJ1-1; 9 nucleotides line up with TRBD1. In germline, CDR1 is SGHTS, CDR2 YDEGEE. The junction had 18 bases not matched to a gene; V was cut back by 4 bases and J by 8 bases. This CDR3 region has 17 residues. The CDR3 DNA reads TGTGCCAGCAGCGTCGGGACAGGGTACTCCGCGGGTGTCGAAGCTTTCTTT. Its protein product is CASSVGTGYSAGVEAFF.

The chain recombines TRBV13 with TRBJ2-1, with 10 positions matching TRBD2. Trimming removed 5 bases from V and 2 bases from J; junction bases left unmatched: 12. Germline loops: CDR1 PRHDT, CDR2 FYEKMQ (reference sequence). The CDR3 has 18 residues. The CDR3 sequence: CASSEFLAGALTYNEQFF. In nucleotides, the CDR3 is TGTGCCAGCAGCGAGTTCCTAGCGGGGGCCCTCACCTACAATGAGCAGTTCTTC. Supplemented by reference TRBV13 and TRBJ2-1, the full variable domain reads AAGVIQSPRHLIKEKRETATLKCYPIPRHDTVYWYQQGPGQDPQFLISFYEKMQSDKGSIPDRFSAQQFSDYHSELNMSSLELGDSALYFCASSEFLAGALTYNEQFFGPGTRLTVL.

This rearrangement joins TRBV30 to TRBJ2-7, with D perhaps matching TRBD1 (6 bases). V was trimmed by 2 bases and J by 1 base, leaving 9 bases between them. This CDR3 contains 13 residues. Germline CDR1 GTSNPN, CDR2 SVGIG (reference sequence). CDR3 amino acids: CAWSSGQSYEQYF. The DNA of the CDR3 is TGTGCCTGGAGTTCCGGACAGTCCTACGAGCAGTACTTC.

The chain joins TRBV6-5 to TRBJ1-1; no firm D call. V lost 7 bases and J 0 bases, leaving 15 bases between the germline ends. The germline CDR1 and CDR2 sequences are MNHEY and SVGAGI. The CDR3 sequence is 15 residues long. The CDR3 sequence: CASKRQVYMNTEAFF. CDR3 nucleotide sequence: TGTGCCAGCAAACGCCAGGTCTATATGAACACTGAAGCTTTCTTT.

The DNA of the CDR3 is TGTGCCAGCAGCCCTCAACAGGGTGTAAACTCTGGGGCCAACGTCCTGACTTTC. Its translation: CASSPQQGVNSGANVLTF. The chain combines TRBV7-9 with TRBJ2-6, with D possibly being TRBD1 (6 bases). Per germline, CDR1 SEHNR and CDR2 FQNEAQ (reference sequence). With 5 bases removed from V and 0 bases from J, the gap between germline ends came to 17 bases. The CDR3 spans 18 residues.